These T cell receptor beta chains were read from a single sample in a study of technical replicates of blood from several donors. The protocol was immunoSEQ multiplex PCR, while the TCRdb copy is restricted to in-frame clones and leaves out a portion. The profile shows around 68,000 clones, around 91% of them singletons. Sequencing used T cells isolated from PBMCs. These receptors originate from a human donor in good health. Some clones in this sample may be carry-over from other donors' samples. CDR3s leave out the opening cysteine and the closing phenylalanine or tryptophan. The order of the fields is J gene, V gene, CDR3 protein.

j_call: TRBJ2-1
v_call: TRBV18
cdr3_aa: ASSPAQGGNNEQF

j_call: TRBJ1-5
v_call: TRBV4-1
cdr3_aa: ASSQVWQGNQPQH

j_call: TRBJ1-4
v_call: TRBV28
cdr3_aa: ASSPTAAATNEKLF

j_call: TRBJ2-1
v_call: TRBV21-1
cdr3_aa: AIHKYIEVIMDEQF

j_call: TRBJ1-6
v_call: TRBV30
cdr3_aa: AWAGQGNSPLH

j_call: TRBJ2-1
v_call: TRBV7-9
cdr3_aa: ASSLAGGPEQF

j_call: TRBJ1-6
v_call: TRBV27
cdr3_aa: ASSEGTGSYNSPLH

j_call: TRBJ1-1
v_call: TRBV7-2
cdr3_aa: ASSLVRNTEAF

j_call: TRBJ1-4
v_call: TRBV5-4
cdr3_aa: ASSLGSGMGEKLF

j_call: TRBJ2-5
v_call: TRBV6-5
cdr3_aa: ASSYDDWERGETQY

j_call: TRBJ2-5
v_call: TRBV4-1
cdr3_aa: ASSQDRALAGGPY

j_call: TRBJ2-7
v_call: TRBV10-3
cdr3_aa: AISAGLTSYEQY

j_call: TRBJ2-3
v_call: TRBV19
cdr3_aa: ASSLAGALTDTQY

j_call: TRBJ2-3
v_call: TRBV11-2
cdr3_aa: ASSLELAGGTDTQY

j_call: TRBJ2-2
v_call: TRBV4-2
cdr3_aa: ASSQGTALTGELF

j_call: TRBJ2-7
v_call: TRBV4-1
cdr3_aa: ASSQGGAGGQPYEQY

j_call: TRBJ1-2
v_call: TRBV2
cdr3_aa: ACTSNGNYGYT

j_call: TRBJ2-1
v_call: TRBV6-1
cdr3_aa: ASSERTSGRDEQF

j_call: TRBJ2-4
v_call: TRBV7-9
cdr3_aa: ASSSFQGSENIQY

j_call: TRBJ2-3
v_call: TRBV21-1
cdr3_aa: ASSKGRVRPTSTDTQY

j_call: TRBJ2-5
v_call: TRBV4-1
cdr3_aa: ASSHLADETQY

j_call: TRBJ1-1
v_call: TRBV27
cdr3_aa: ASTPGTENTEAF

j_call: TRBJ1-2
v_call: TRBV25-1
cdr3_aa: ASSNETTGTNGYT

j_call: TRBJ2-2
v_call: TRBV27
cdr3_aa: ASSLSGQGYTGELF

j_call: TRBJ1-5
v_call: TRBV5-1
cdr3_aa: ASSFSGGLEPQH

j_call: TRBJ1-2
v_call: TRBV28
cdr3_aa: ASSLSGQFDYGYT

j_call: TRBJ2-5
v_call: TRBV7-9
cdr3_aa: ASSLGTGVETQY

j_call: TRBJ2-5
v_call: TRBV5-1
cdr3_aa: ASSLGIRGQETQY